These T cell receptor beta chains were read from a single sample in a study of blood T cells in healthy people across ages. Each CDR3 protein is one row after TCRdb ran MiXCR on the 5' RACE reads. This sample has over 1,500,000 distinct CDR3 sequences, with roughly 52% found just once. The sequenced material came from blood. The receptors here all came from a woman aged 40 to 50 in good health. The conserved cysteine and the conserved F or W are not part of the CDR3 here.

cdr3_length | j_call | v_call | cdr3_aa
14 | TRBJ2-7 | TRBV15 | ATSSGLGGRDYEQY
12 | TRBJ2-7 | TRBV12-3/TRBV12-4 | ASSSRLVSYEQY
15 | TRBJ2-4 | TRBV4-2 | ASSQEGDRYSKNIQY
14 | TRBJ2-5 | TRBV4-3 | ASSQDAGTSGGTQY
11 | TRBJ1-1 | TRBV7-2 | ASTRVGGPGAF
12 | TRBJ1-5 | TRBV20-1 | SASETASNQPQH
10 | TRBJ2-1 | TRBV29-1 | SARQVYNEQF
11 | TRBJ2-7 | TRBV28 | ASGRGKSYEQY
13 | TRBJ2-6 | TRBV28 | ASRDGGVGANVLT
13 | TRBJ2-3 | TRBV6-5 | ASSRRVIGTDTQY
11 | TRBJ2-5 | TRBV4-3 | ASSQTEMETQY
15 | TRBJ2-4 | TRBV2 | ASIRDAMLSGKNIQY
12 | TRBJ1-5 | TRBV20-1 | SATEQGARQPQH
13 | TRBJ2-3 | TRBV7-9 | ASSSSLGASDTQY
12 | TRBJ2-5 | TRBV6-1 | ASSEALKLETQY
8 | TRBJ2-5 | TRBV7-2 | ASAIETQY
14 | TRBJ1-1 | TRBV7-9 | ASSLDGQGSNTEAF
12 | TRBJ2-2 | TRBV5-1 | ATRGQSNTGELF
13 | TRBJ2-5 | TRBV12-3/TRBV12-4 | ASSYAGGRQETQY
13 | TRBJ2-3 | TRBV27 | ASSLSGPLTDTQY
13 | TRBJ2-1 | TRBV9 | ASSTETQGVNEQF
10 | TRBJ2-3 | TRBV2 | ASADTADTQY
11 | TRBJ2-1 | TRBV10-3 | AMGRGAQDERF
13 | TRBJ2-1 | TRBV12-3/TRBV12-4 | ASSTASGGAFEQF
11 | TRBJ1-2 | TRBV4-1 | ASSQAQFWGYT
14 | TRBJ2-3 | TRBV20-1 | SASHSRGGLVDTQY
14 | TRBJ2-5 | TRBV7-2 | ASSLGSGTGEETQY
10 | TRBJ2-3 | TRBV9 | ASNRGTDTQY
10 | TRBJ2-4 | TRBV28 | ASSLIQGRQY
12 | TRBJ2-3 | TRBV18 | ASSPGLGTDTQY
14 | TRBJ1-5 | TRBV20-1 | STDLGTVGSNQPQH
15 | TRBJ2-4 | TRBV18 | ASSPTGNTLAKNIQY
13 | TRBJ2-7 | TRBV20-1 | SAPRGTGYTYEQY
12 | TRBJ2-1 | TRBV5-1 | ASSVAASVNEQF
11 | TRBJ2-7 | TRBV7-2 | ASSLRARHEQY
17 | TRBJ1-5 | TRBV12-3/TRBV12-4 | ASSPQPLRDSEFNQPQH
15 | TRBJ2-1 | TRBV7-2 | ASSPGQGRGSYNEQF
12 | TRBJ2-7 | TRBV6-5 | ASSPGAGVGEQY
14 | TRBJ1-4 | TRBV7-9 | ASSQGIQGTNEKLF
14 | TRBJ2-5 | TRBV6-1 | ASRKGLAGGQETQY
14 | TRBJ2-1 | TRBV7-3 | ASSSPGLGSYNEQF
17 | TRBJ2-4 | TRBV3-1 | ASSQVSRTDRIAKNIQY
11 | TRBJ1-5 | TRBV5-1 | ASSLDPNQPQH
12 | TRBJ1-2 | TRBV5-1 | ATSATGGDYGYT
13 | TRBJ1-4 | TRBV27 | ASSPTSGKVEKLF
10 | TRBJ2-4 | TRBV15 | ATSNGFSVQY
16 | TRBJ2-6 | TRBV7-9 | ASSRHTGGASGANVLT
12 | TRBJ2-5 | TRBV20-1 | SASARGDQETQY
11 | TRBJ2-4 | TRBV11-2 | ASKGPPGNIQY
12 | TRBJ2-5 | TRBV7-2 | ASSPDRSQETQY
11 | TRBJ2-5 | TRBV7-2 | ASSDNTKETQY
9 | TRBJ1-1 | TRBV12-3/TRBV12-4 | ASVGATEAF
10 | TRBJ2-5 | TRBV25-1 | ASSEQGKTQY
10 | TRBJ2-7 | TRBV6-5 | ASISPLYEQY